This TCR beta chain originates from a study of shared clonotypes between healthy human individuals. In the original analysis: ImmunoSEQ output held junction-only sequences without quality scores, so filtering differed. The protocol was immunoSEQ multiplex PCR, while the TCRdb copy is restricted to in-frame clones and leaves out a portion. The V and J calls and clone size are taken from that table; D and trimming were inferred from the DNA. The sample yields 2.3 million or so clones, just over 90% seen once. CD4+ cells underwent separation, giving CD45RA+ naive and CD45RA-negative memory subsets. CDR1 and CDR2 from the germline V gene are MDHEN and SYDVKM. Between the trimmed V and J ends, which lost 5 bases and 5 bases, there was a span of 19 bases. The CDR3 extends over 16 amino acids.

The genes are TRBV28 and TRBJ2-1; tentative D call: TRBD2 (6 bases). The sequenced sample was naive CD4+ T cells from PBMCs. As for subset: CD45RA+ positively selected. The TCR comes from a man between 18 and 29 years old in good health. Some clones in this sample may be carry-over from other donors' samples. The CDR3 protein is CASSPGFLARNNEQFF. Here the CDR3 DNA reads TGTGCCAGCAGTCCCGGGTTTCTAGCGCGAAACAATGAGCAGTTCTTC. Full variable domain (remainder filled in from reference TRBV28 and TRBJ2-1): DVKVTQSSRYLVKRTGEKVFLECVQDMDHENMFWYRQDPGLGLRLIYFSYDVKMKEKGDIPEGYSVSREKKERFSLILESASTNQTSMYLCASSPGFLARNNEQFFGPGTRLTVL.